A selection of T cell receptor beta chains follows, all from one sample in a study of long-term antiretroviral therapy in people with HIV. TCRdb keeps only in-frame clones here, not all; method: immunoSEQ multiplex PCR. The sample has some 18,000 clones; about 80% are singletons. The sequencing here drew on unsorted PBMCs, taken 0.5 years before starting antiretroviral therapy. The receptors stem from a woman aged 45-65 years with HIV. The CDR3 runs from the conserved cysteine through the conserved F or W. A D gene is named only where the DNA matches it firmly. Part of the rows lack a size; the others show once, few, many or a class for expanded clones.

d_gene	v_gene	abundance	j_gene	CDR3nt	CDR3aa
.	TRBV5-6	.	TRBJ1-2	TGTGCCAGCAGCTTGGGGGCCATTGGCTACACCTTC	CASSLGAIGYTF
TRBD2	TRBV18	.	TRBJ2-2	TGTGCCAGCTCACGGTACTTACAACTAGCGGGGGCCGGAACCGGGGAGCTGTTTTTT	CASSRYLQLAGAGTGELFF
.	TRBV30	.	TRBJ1-4	TGTGCCTGGAGTGTAGGGGGGAAGGCCGAAAAACTGTTTTTT	CAWSVGGKAEKLFF
TRBD2	TRBV19	few	TRBJ2-2	TGTGCCAGTCGGGGACTAGGTACCGGGGAGCTGTTTTTT	CASRGLGTGELFF
TRBD1	TRBV5-4	.	TRBJ1-2	TGCGCCAGCAGCGACAGGGGAGGAGGCGACTACACCTTC	CASSDRGGGDYTF
.	TRBV5-1	.	TRBJ1-6	TGCGCCAGCAGCCCCGGACGGGGCTATAATTCACCCCTCCACTTT	CASSPGRGYNSPLHF
.	TRBV18	few	TRBJ2-7	TGTGCCAGCTCACCCCTTAGTGAGGCCTCCTACGAGCAGTACTTC	CASSPLSEASYEQYF
.	TRBV9	.	TRBJ1-2	TGTGCCAGCAGCCTTACTCCTAACTATGGCTACACCTTC	CASSLTPNYGYTF
.	TRBV7-2	.	TRBJ2-7	TGTGCCAGCAGCTTAGCGGGGTCGGCGATCGAGCAGTACTTC	CASSLAGSAIEQYF
TRBD1	TRBV6-1	once	TRBJ2-7	TGTGCCAGCAGGTCCGGGACAGGGGGCTCCGAGCAGTACTTC	CASRSGTGGSEQYF
TRBD1	TRBV29-1	.	TRBJ2-7	TGCAGCGTCGAGGGACAGGGGGCAGGCGAGCAGTACTTC	CSVEGQGAGEQYF
.	TRBV10-1	few	TRBJ1-2	TGCGCCAGCAGTAGCAGGGATGTCGGCTACACCTTC	CASSSRDVGYTF
TRBD1	TRBV7-9	.	TRBJ1-2	TGTGCCAGCAGCTTAGGAGGGATGACAGGGGCCTCTAACTATGGCTACACCTTC	CASSLGGMTGASNYGYTF
TRBD1	TRBV7-9	.	TRBJ1-3	TGTGCCAGCAGCCCAGTCAGGGGGCTAGACGGAAACACCATATATTTT	CASSPVRGLDGNTIYF
.	TRBV30	.	TRBJ1-1	TGTGCCTGGACGCGAGGGGCTTATGGGGCTTTCTTT	CAWTRGAYGAFF
.	TRBV6-5	.	TRBJ1-3	TGTGCCAGCAGTTTCGGGACTGCGCCTGGAAACACCATATATTTT	CASSFGTAPGNTIYF
.	TRBV6-1	.	TRBJ2-3	TGTGCCGCGACACCCTGGGGACGGACAGATACGCAGTATTTT	CAATPWGRTDTQYF
TRBD1	TRBV2	.	TRBJ2-2	TGTGCCAGCAGTGGGGGACAGGGCCCCGGGGAGCTGTTTTTT	CASSGGQGPGELFF
TRBD1	TRBV30	.	TRBJ1-5	TGTGCCTGGAGTCCCTCGGGACTCTCAGGGGGTAATCAGCCCCAGCATTTT	CAWSPSGLSGGNQPQHF
.	TRBV13	.	TRBJ1-2	TGTGCCAGCAGCTTAGGGAACATGGACTATGGCTACACCTTC	CASSLGNMDYGYTF
.	TRBV7-8	.	TRBJ1-5	TGTGCCAGCAGCTTAGCCGGAGGGGCCGGCAATCAGCCCCAGCATTTT	CASSLAGGAGNQPQHF
TRBD1	TRBV19	.	TRBJ1-1	TGTGCCAGCGGACAGGGGGTGTTTAACACTGAAGCTTTCTTT	CASGQGVFNTEAFF
.	TRBV2	.	TRBJ2-5	TGTGCCAGCAGTTTGGACGCCCTAGAGACCCAGTACTTC	CASSLDALETQYF
.	TRBV5-8	.	TRBJ1-5	TGTGCCAGCAGCCAGGGATTTCTTGATGGCAATCAGCCCCAGCATTTT	CASSQGFLDGNQPQHF
.	TRBV6-6	.	TRBJ1-2	TGTGCCAGCAGTTACCCAGCGGGGGTTGATGGCTACACCTTC	CASSYPAGVDGYTF
.	TRBV18	.	TRBJ1-6	TGTGCCAGCTCACGATCCTCTCGGGGCAGCTATAATTCACCCCTCCACTTT	CASSRSSRGSYNSPLHF
.	TRBV30	.	TRBJ1-4	TGTGCCTGGAGTGTTAGGGGGTTGGGAGAAAAACTGTTTTTT	CAWSVRGLGEKLFF